These 22 T cell receptor beta chains came from one sample sequenced in a study of cytomegalovirus exposure and HLA in healthy donors. Amplification used 60 Vbeta primers and 13 Jbeta primers. The method was immunoSEQ multiplex PCR; TCRdb's version includes in-frame clones alone and lacks a portion of them. This table has 100,000 to 150,000 clones, roughly a tenth appearing once. The specimen sequenced was PBMCs. The receptors stem from a young woman in good health and CMV-seropositive.

The chain recombines TRBV4-1 with TRBJ2-1; D gene uncertain. With 1 base removed from V and 10 bases from J, the gap between germline ends came to 8 bases. Germline loops: CDR1 MGHRA, CDR2 YSYEKL. The CDR3 sequence is 12 residues long. The CDR3 region has the DNA TGCGCCAGCAGCCAAGTGTCCTTGGAGCAGTTCTTC. Encoded protein: CASSQVSLEQFF.

This clone was seen a handful of times. This rearrangement joins TRBV6-6 to TRBJ2-7; 8 nucleotides line up with TRBD2. This CDR3 comprises 14 residues. Germline CDR1 reads MNHNY; CDR2 reads SVGAGI (reference sequence). J gave up 3 bases and V 2 bases, and 3 bases lay outside the gene matches. The CDR3 bases are TGTGCCAGCAGTTACGAAAGCGGGAGCTACGAGCAGTACTTC. Residues: CASSYESGSYEQYF.

The genes are TRBV2 and TRBJ2-7; D may be TRBD2 (7 bases). Germline values: CDR1 SNHLY, CDR2 FYNNEI. The V and J ends lost 7 bases and 2 bases respectively, with 27 bases between them. The CDR3 has 18 residues. The CDR3 spells CASNTWKVGGLITYEQYF. The CDR3 DNA follows: TGTGCCAGCAACACTTGGAAGGTCGGGGGGCTAATTACCTACGAGCAGTACTTC. Full variable domain (rest looked up from reference TRBV2 and TRBJ2-7): EPEVTQTPSHQVTQMGQEVILRCVPISNHLYFYWYRQILGQKVEFLVSFYNNEISEKSEIFDDQFSVERPDGSNFTLKIRSTKLEDSAMYFCASNTWKVGGLITYEQYFGPGTRLTVT.

This clone was observed a few times. The DNA of the CDR3 is TGTGCCACCAGCAGATCTAGCGGGGCCCCCTACGAGCAGTACTTC. It is translated as CATSRSSGAPYEQYF. The chain is built from TRBV15 and TRBJ2-7; 9 bases agree with TRBD2. Trimming cost V 2 bases and J 2 bases; bases outside gene matches: 4. The CDR3 spans 15 residues. CDR1 LNHNV and CDR2 YYDKDF come from the germline V gene (reference sequence).

This clone has more than one count but fewer than ten. The rearrangement uses TRBV18 and TRBJ2-1; D gene unclear. The CDR3 is made up of 14 amino acids. The germline CDR1 and CDR2 sequences are KGHSH and LQKENI. V lost 3 bases to trimming and J lost 1 base, with 7 bases between them. DNA of the CDR3: TGTGCCAGCTCACCGTTAGCTTCCTACAATGAGCAGTTCTTC. Protein: CASSPLASYNEQFF.

There are a few counts of this clone. V usage is TRBV19 and J usage is TRBJ1-5, with 7 bases identical to TRBD1. CDR1 is LNHDA and CDR2 is SQIVND in the germline V gene (reference sequence). The CDR3 is 16 residues long. V dropped 4 bases and J dropped 1; count of bases not matched to a gene: 7. CDR3 sequence: CASSTNDRVSNQPQHF. DNA for the CDR3: TGTGCCAGTAGTACCAATGACAGGGTAAGCAATCAGCCCCAGCATTTT.

The chain couples TRBV2 to TRBJ2-7; the D gene is possibly TRBD2 (6 bases). This CDR3 comprises 13 residues. Per germline, CDR1 SNHLY and CDR2 FYNNEI. Trimming took 3 bases from V and 4 from J, leaving 10 bases between them. CDR3 DNA sequence: TGTGCCAGCAGTGACGGGAGCAGATACGAGCAGTACTTC. It encodes CASSDGSRYEQYF.

This chain uses TRBV11-3 with TRBJ2-2; 9 bases are shared with TRBD1. The V gene's germline CDR1 is SGHNT and CDR2 YENEEA. The ends lost 5 bases at V and 5 bases at J; junction bases unmatched: 6. This CDR3 region has 15 residues. As DNA, the CDR3 is TGTGCCAGCAGCCCCCGGACAGGGGTTACCGGGGAGCTGTTTTTT. Protein sequence: CASSPRTGVTGELFF.

The chain uses TRBV5-1 and TRBJ2-7; 9 bases fit TRBD1. This CDR3 is 13 amino acids long. Trimming took 6 bases from V and 4 from J; bases not matched to a gene: 5. Germline V lookup: CDR1 SGHRS, CDR2 YFSETQ. The CDR3 spells CASMKGQGYEQYF. The CDR3 DNA reads TGCGCCAGCATGAAGGGACAGGGATACGAGCAGTACTTC.

This clone has a handful of counts. The CDR3, as DNA: TGTGCCACAAATGACAGGGGAGTGGCTAGCAATCAGCCCCAGCATTTT. Protein product: CATNDRGVASNQPQHF. This sequence joins TRBV19 and TRBJ1-5; 8 nucleotides match TRBD1. The CDR3 spans 16 residues. V dropped 10 bases and J dropped 0; count of bases not matched to a gene: 11. The germline V gene has CDR1 LNHDA and CDR2 SQIVND (reference sequence).

The sample holds a few counts of this clone. The rearrangement uses TRBV2 and TRBJ1-2; D unclear. Per germline, CDR1 SNHLY and CDR2 FYNNEI. This CDR3 is built from 14 residues. V was pared by 7 bases and J by 4 bases, with 16 bases between. CDR3 sequence reads: CASTMRWEGYGYTF. The CDR3 DNA reads TGTGCCAGCACCATGAGGTGGGAGGGCTATGGCTACACCTTC.

This clone occurred a few times. One end of the junction is discordant with germline, which a read error may explain. The chain joins TRBV4-2 to TRBJ2-6; D is possibly TRBD1 (5 bases). In germline, CDR1 is LGHNA, CDR2 YNFKEQ. This CDR3 comprises 15 residues. The CDR3 sequence: CASSQDNSGANVMTF. The CDR3, as DNA: TGTGCCAGCAGCCAGGACAACTCTGGGGCCAACGTCATGACTTTT.

Only a few counts were recorded for this clone. This chain links TRBV28 with TRBJ1-1; tentatively, D is TRBD1 (6 bases). In germline, CDR1 is MDHEN, CDR2 SYDVKM. This CDR3 region has 14 residues. V dropped 6 bases and J dropped 4 bases, with 15 bases sitting between them. CDR3 coding DNA: TGTGCCAGCAGAAAGAGTGGGGGCGGCACTGAAGCTTTCTTT. It codes for CASRKSGGGTEAFF.

This clone was seen more than once but under ten times. The V gene is TRBV28, the J gene TRBJ2-7; D call uncertain. The CDR3 covers 10 residues. The germline V gene has CDR1 MDHEN and CDR2 SYDVKM. The CDR3 nucleotides are TGTGTTTCCCCCATCTACGAGCAGTACTTC. Translation: CVSPIYEQYF.

The table lists this clone with a few counts. The J gene is TRBJ1-1, the V gene TRBV14, with unresolved D. The V gene's germline CDR1 is SGHDN and CDR2 FVKESK. This CDR3 contains 14 residues. V was pared by 0 bases and J by 1 base, with 6 bases between. DNA of the CDR3: TGTGCCAGCAGCCAAGAGACAAAGAACACTGAAGCTTTCTTT. Its translation is CASSQETKNTEAFF.

In this sample, this clone turned up a few times. The gene calls are TRBV5-1 and TRBJ2-5; a weak D match, TRBD2 (5 bases). V was trimmed by 3 bases and J by 5 bases, leaving 11 bases between them. The CDR3 has 13 amino acids. Germline CDR1 reads SGHRS; CDR2 reads YFSETQ. The CDR3 reads CASSYLTGETQYF. For the CDR3, the DNA is TGCGCCAGCAGCTACCTGACGGGGGAGACCCAGTACTTC.

The V gene is TRBV2, the J gene TRBJ1-1, with D possibly TRBD1 on 6 matching bases. Deletions cut 8 bases from V and 3 bases from J, with 16 bases between. This CDR3 has 14 amino acids. Germline loops: CDR1 SNHLY, CDR2 FYNNEI. The DNA of the CDR3 is TGTGCCAGCCAGCTACTACAGGGACACACTGAAGCTTTCTTT. Its protein is CASQLLQGHTEAFF.

This clone has only a few counts. V is TRBV7-9 and J is TRBJ1-1; D gene unclear. The V gene's germline CDR1 is SEHNR and CDR2 FQNEAQ (reference sequence). Trimming removed 5 bases at V and 5 bases at J, with 9 bases between. The CDR3 length is 12 residues. The DNA for the CDR3 is TGTGCCAGCAGCGCCGGGAGGACTGAAGCTTTCTTT. Protein sequence: CASSAGRTEAFF.

This clone has a handful of counts. This chain joins TRBV11-3 and TRBJ1-2; no reliable D call. CDR3 length: 13 residues. The V gene's germline CDR1 is SGHNT and CDR2 YENEEA. The V end was cut by 5 bases, the J end by 8 bases, with 15 bases between. The CDR3 here is CASSGSLDEGYTF. CDR3 DNA sequence: TGTGCCAGCAGCGGGTCCCTAGACGAAGGCTACACCTTC.

The chain is built from TRBV5-4 and TRBJ2-2; possibly TRBD1 for D (6 bases). This CDR3 has 13 residues. In germline, CDR1 is SGHNT, CDR2 YYREEE (reference sequence). Between the trimmed V and J ends, which lost 5 bases and 4 bases, there was a span of 9 bases. CDR3 in amino acids: CASRSGVTGELFF. CDR3 nucleotides: TGTGCCAGCAGGTCAGGGGTCACCGGGGAGCTGTTTTTT.

This clone was observed a few times. This chain connects TRBV29-1 to TRBJ1-1, with TRBD1 identical over 10 bases. Trimming took 4 bases from V and 4 from J; bases not matched to a gene: 3. The CDR3 covers 13 residues. CDR1 is SQVTM, CDR2 ANQGSEA, per germline. CDR3 nucleotide sequence: TGCAGCGTTGGCGGGACAGGGGCCACTGAAGCTTTCTTT. Translated: CSVGGTGATEAFF. Full variable domain (outside the CDR3, taken from reference TRBV29-1 and TRBJ1-1): SAVISQKPSRDICQRGTSLTIQCQVDSQVTMMFWYRQQPGQSLTLIATANQGSEATYESGFVIDKFPISRPNLTFSTLTVSNMSPEDSSIYLCSVGGTGATEAFFGQGTRLTVV.

This chain connects TRBV4-1 to TRBJ2-1; possible D gene TRBD1, 6 bases. Trimming pared 4 bases from V and 6 bases from J, leaving 10 bases between. The CDR3 totals 13 residues. In germline, CDR1 is MGHRA, CDR2 YSYEKL. The CDR3 coding sequence is TGCGCCAGCAGCCTCAGACAGGCCAATGAGCAGTTCTTC. Amino acids: CASSLRQANEQFF.